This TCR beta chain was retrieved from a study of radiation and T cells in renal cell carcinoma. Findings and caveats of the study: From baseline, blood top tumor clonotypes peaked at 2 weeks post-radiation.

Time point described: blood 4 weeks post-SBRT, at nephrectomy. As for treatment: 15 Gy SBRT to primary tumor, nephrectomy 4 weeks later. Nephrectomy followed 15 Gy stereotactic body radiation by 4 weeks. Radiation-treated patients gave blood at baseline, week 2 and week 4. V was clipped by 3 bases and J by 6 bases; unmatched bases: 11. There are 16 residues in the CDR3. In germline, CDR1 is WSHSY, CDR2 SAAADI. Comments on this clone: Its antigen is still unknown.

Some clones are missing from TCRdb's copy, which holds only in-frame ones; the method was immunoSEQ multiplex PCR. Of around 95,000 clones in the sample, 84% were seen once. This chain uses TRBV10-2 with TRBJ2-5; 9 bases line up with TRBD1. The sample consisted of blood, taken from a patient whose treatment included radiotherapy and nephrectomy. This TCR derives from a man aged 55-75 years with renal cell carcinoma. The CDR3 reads CASSDREQGAGKTQYF. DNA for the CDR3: TGCGCCAGCAGTGATCGGGAACAGGGGGCCGGTAAGACCCAGTACTTC.